This passage covers 27 T cell receptor beta chains from one sample sequenced in a study of blood T cells in healthy people across ages. A second about 7 to 12 cycle PCR used barcoded and J-beta primers. Each CDR3 protein gets one entry after TCRdb re-called the 5' RACE reads with MiXCR. This repertoire shows some 1.1 million distinct CDR3 sequences, roughly two fifths found once; its top ten account for about an eighth. Sequenced material: blood. These receptors were obtained from a man aged 18 to 35 in good health.

This chain connects TRBV20-1 to TRBJ1-2; D remains ambiguous. Deletions cut 6 bases from V and 0 bases from J, with 14 bases between. The CDR3 consists of 14 residues. The germline V gene encodes CDR1 DFQATT and CDR2 SNEGSKA (reference sequence). In DNA, the CDR3 is TGCAGTGCGCCGAGGGATTTTGCTAACTATGGCTACACCTTC. This sequence encodes CSAPRDFANYGYTF.

This clonotype has just one count. The chain carries TRBV4-2 and TRBJ1-5; D gene ambiguous. The CDR3 is 14 residues long. Trimming pared 3 bases from V and 5 bases from J, leaving 11 bases between. CDR1 and CDR2 from the germline V gene are LGHNA and YNFKEQ. This chain's CDR3 is CASSHDVGYQPQHF. The CDR3 DNA reads as TGTGCCAGCAGCCACGACGTCGGATATCAGCCCCAGCATTTT.

This clonotype came up a few times. The V call is TRBV27, the J call TRBJ2-3; D might be TRBD1 or TRBD2, each matching 5 bases. The germline V gene has CDR1 MNHEY and CDR2 SMNVEV (reference sequence). V was clipped by 4 bases and J by 2 bases, with 16 bases between them. This CDR3 has 16 residues. In DNA, the CDR3 is TGTGCCAGCAGTTCTACGAGGGGACGGACCACAGATACGCAGTATTTT. This sequence encodes CASSSTRGRTTDTQYF.

A single count supports this clonotype. CDR3 amino acids: CASSPPPSRGSYEQFF. In DNA form, the CDR3 reads TGTGCCAGCAGCCCACCCCCCAGCAGGGGTTCATATGAGCAGTTCTTC. J is TRBJ2-1 and V is TRBV5-6; a weak D match, TRBD1 (6 bases). Trimming took off 4 bases at V and 8 bases at J, with 22 bases between the two ends. The CDR3 loop spans 16 amino acids. Germline CDR1 reads SGHDT; CDR2 reads YYEEEE.

The chain recombines TRBV4-3 with TRBJ1-4, with D hard to call. The germline CDR1 and CDR2 sequences are LGHNA and YSLEER. CDR3 size: 14 residues. The V end lost 6 bases, the J end lost 10 bases, and 18 bases lay between the germline ends. This chain's CDR3 is CASRHGHPWGKLFF. CDR3 coding DNA: TGCGCCAGCAGGCATGGGCACCCGTGGGGAAAACTGTTTTTT.

This clonotype was seen ten or more times. The V and J genes are TRBV12-3 or TRBV12-4 and TRBJ2-3, with D possibly TRBD2 on 5 matching bases. Trimming took 7 bases from V and 3 from J, leaving 11 bases between them. The CDR3 runs 13 residues. The CDR3 sequence: CASTTTGTDTQYF. CDR3 in DNA: TGTGCCAGCACGACGACGGGGACAGATACGCAGTATTTT.

CDR3 residues: CASSLLPGGQTEAFF. In nucleotides, the CDR3 is TGTGCCAGCAGTTTACTACCAGGGGGCCAGACTGAAGCTTTCTTT. This sequence joins TRBV27 and TRBJ1-1, with 8 bases fitting TRBD1. CDR3 length: 15 residues. The V gene end was trimmed by 2 bases and the J gene end by 5 bases; junction bases not matched to a gene: 7. Per germline, CDR1 MNHEY and CDR2 SMNVEV (reference sequence).

The table lists this clonotype with a few counts. V usage is TRBV7-2 and J usage is TRBJ1-3; D is unresolved. The CDR3 is 16 residues long. The V and J ends lost 8 bases and 1 base respectively, with 18 bases between them. The germline V gene encodes CDR1 SGHTA and CDR2 FQGNSA. CDR3 nucleotides: TGTGCCAGCGGAGAATCCGGGCTAGGGTCTGGAAACACCATATATTTT. Amino acids: CASGESGLGSGNTIYF.

V gene TRBV6-2 or TRBV6-3 combines with J gene TRBJ1-5; possibly TRBD1 for D (5 bases). Trimming removed 1 base from V and 2 bases from J, with 6 bases in between. From germline, CDR1 is MNHEY and CDR2 SVGEGT. CDR3 length: 14 amino acids. Written as DNA, the CDR3 is TGTGCCAGCAGTTACTTCAGGGGCAATCAGCCCCAGCATTTT. Residues: CASSYFRGNQPQHF.

This chain uses TRBV12-3 or TRBV12-4 with TRBJ2-2; weak D call: TRBD1 (5 bases). CDR3 length: 18 residues. Between the trimmed V and J ends, which lost 1 base and 2 bases, there was a span of 17 bases. CDR3 sequence reads: CASSLGQSWIVNTGELFF. The CDR3 DNA is TGTGCCAGCAGTTTAGGACAGTCCTGGATCGTTAACACCGGGGAGCTGTTTTTT.

This chain uses TRBV27 with TRBJ2-1, with TRBD1 matching 9 bases. The CDR3 totals 14 residues. Per the germline V gene, CDR1 is MNHEY and CDR2 is SMNVEV (reference sequence). V was clipped by 6 bases and J by 2 bases; unmatched bases: 2. The CDR3 DNA is TGTGCCAGCAGACAGGGGGCTCCCTACAATGAGCAGTTCTTC. This codes for CASRQGAPYNEQFF.

Written as DNA, the CDR3 is TGTGCCAGCAGCCAAGGGAACAGGGTTAAAGGTACGCAGTATTTT. It specifies CASSQGNRVKGTQYF. J is TRBJ2-3 and V is TRBV3-1; D might be TRBD1 (6 bases). The CDR3 loop spans 15 amino acids. V lost 1 base and J 8 bases, leaving 16 bases between the germline ends. CDR1 and CDR2 from the germline V gene are LGHDT and YNNKEL (reference sequence).

This sequence joins TRBV7-2 and TRBJ2-1, with D uncertain. The CDR3 covers 13 residues. Germline V gene sequence: CDR1 SGHTA, CDR2 FQGNSA. V was pared by 8 bases and J by 6 bases, with 14 bases between. CDR3 DNA: TGTGCCAGCTGTTCTCGCGCCGGCAATGAGCAGTTCTTC. It codes for CASCSRAGNEQFF.

This chain joins TRBV11-2 and TRBJ2-1; D gene uncertain. CDR1 is SGHAT and CDR2 is FQNNGV in the germline V gene. Trimming cost V 5 bases and J 8 bases, with 7 bases left between them. This CDR3 is 11 amino acids long. CDR3 DNA sequence: TGTGCCAGCAGCAGCAAACATGAGCAGTTCTTC. Its translation is CASSSKHEQFF.

This chain joins TRBV10-3 and TRBJ2-3, with 7 bases identical to TRBD1. The V segment lost 8 bases and the J segment 2 bases; nucleotides outside the gene matches: 7. The CDR3 has 14 residues. The germline CDR1 and CDR2 sequences are ENHRY and SYGVKD. In DNA form, the CDR3 reads TGTGCCATCGGCACAGGGGCCCTCACAGATACGCAGTATTTT. Translating it yields CAIGTGALTDTQYF.

The chain couples TRBV20-1 to TRBJ2-2; TRBD1 might be the D (5 bases). The ends were cut back, 0 bases at V and 0 bases at J, with 11 bases in the middle. In germline, CDR1 is DFQATT, CDR2 SNEGSKA (reference sequence). The CDR3 covers 16 residues. The CDR3 loop is CSARDGAAPNTGELFF. CDR3 nucleotide sequence: TGCAGTGCTAGAGATGGGGCAGCACCGAACACCGGGGAGCTGTTTTTT.

This clonotype was seen a few times. V usage is TRBV7-8 and J usage is TRBJ1-1; D gene uncertain. The V gene lost 2 bases and the J gene lost 2 bases, with 12 bases spanning the gap. The CDR3 covers 15 residues. The V gene's germline CDR1 is SGHVS and CDR2 FQNEAQ. CDR3 region: CASSLTSQPNTEAFF. CDR3 in DNA: TGTGCCAGCAGCTTAACTTCGCAGCCCAACACTGAAGCTTTCTTT.

This clonotype was counted only a few times. The chain carries TRBV3-1 and TRBJ2-1, with no clear D. The V end was cut by 1 base, the J end by 8 bases, with 6 bases between. CDR1 LGHDT and CDR2 YNNKEL come from the germline V gene (reference sequence). The CDR3 runs to 12 residues. The CDR3 DNA reads TGTGCCAGCAGCCAAGTGGTGGATGAGCAGTTCTTC. Translation: CASSQVVDEQFF.

This clonotype showed up just a few times. The gene calls are TRBV29-1 and TRBJ1-2; 8 nucleotides match TRBD1. Germline trimming cut 3 bases from V and 6 bases from J; bases unmatched to any gene: 6. The germline V gene encodes CDR1 SQVTM and CDR2 ANQGSEA. This CDR3 region has 13 residues. CDR3 sequence reads: CSVEGAGGHGYTF. The CDR3 DNA reads TGCAGCGTTGAGGGAGCAGGGGGCCATGGCTACACCTTC.

The DNA of the CDR3 is TGTGCCAGCAGCCTCACGGAGGGGGCGAGAGCCCAGCATTTT. Protein product: CASSLTEGARAQHF. V is TRBV7-9 and J is TRBJ1-5, with 7 bases matching TRBD1. This CDR3 has 14 residues. Germline V lookup: CDR1 SEHNR, CDR2 FQNEAQ (reference sequence). The V and J ends lost 5 bases and 11 bases, in that order; junction bases with no gene match: 12.

This clonotype was observed a few times. V gene TRBV20-1 combines with J gene TRBJ1-1, with D perhaps matching TRBD1 (5 bases). CDR1 and CDR2 (germline): DFQATT, SNEGSKA (reference sequence). Trimming left V 0 bases short and J 8 bases short, with 25 bases between. This CDR3 has 17 amino acids. The CDR3 DNA is TGCAGTGCTAGAGATACAAAGCGGGACCCAAGGGGAGGCGAAGCTTTCTTT. Protein: CSARDTKRDPRGGEAFF.

The CDR3 coding sequence is TGCAGTGCACCTCGGACAGGCAATCAGCCCCAGCATTTT. It yields the protein CSAPRTGNQPQHF. The genes are TRBV20-1 and TRBJ1-5; TRBD1 is a possible D gene (6 bases). CDR3 size: 13 residues. Germline V gives CDR1 DFQATT, CDR2 SNEGSKA (reference sequence). With 6 bases removed from V and 2 bases from J, the gap between germline ends came to 11 bases.

CDR3 sequence (DNA): TGTGCCAGCAGTTTGTTAGGACGGAGCACAGATACGCAGTATTTT. It codes for CASSLLGRSTDTQYF. This chain joins TRBV27 and TRBJ2-3; the D is unclear. The germline V gene encodes CDR1 MNHEY and CDR2 SMNVEV (reference sequence). Trimming removed 3 bases at V and 0 bases at J, with 10 bases between. The CDR3 has 15 residues.

The rearrangement uses TRBV9 and TRBJ1-3; D remains ambiguous. CDR3 length: 16 amino acids. Trimming cost V 3 bases and J 2 bases, with 15 bases left between them. Per the germline V gene, CDR1 is SGDLS and CDR2 is YYNGEE. CDR3 in amino acids: CASSAAATSAGNTIYF. In DNA form, the CDR3 reads TGTGCCAGCAGCGCCGCGGCCACATCAGCTGGAAACACCATATATTTT.

The chain recombines TRBV7-2 with TRBJ1-1; D perhaps matches TRBD1 (5 bases). This CDR3 is built from 15 residues. CDR1 is SGHTA and CDR2 is FQGNSA in the germline V gene. V lost 5 bases and J lost 0, with 13 bases in between. The CDR3 loop is CASSRTGDVNTEAFF. The CDR3 DNA reads TGTGCCAGCAGCCGCACGGGGGACGTGAACACTGAAGCTTTCTTT.

The chain employs TRBV6-5 and TRBJ1-2; D possibly corresponds to TRBD1 (6 bases). The CDR3 is 15 residues long. V lost 5 bases and J lost 1, with 14 bases in between. Germline V gene sequence: CDR1 MNHEY, CDR2 SVGAGI. The CDR3 bases are TGTGCCAGCAGTCCAACAGGGACGCATAACTATGGCTACACCTTC. Its translation is CASSPTGTHNYGYTF.

This clonotype has only a few counts. The chain uses TRBV4-1 and TRBJ2-1; TRBD1 aligns across 9 bases. The germline V gene has CDR1 MGHRA and CDR2 YSYEKL. Trimming took 5 bases from V and 7 from J; bases not matched to a gene: 3. CDR3 size: 13 residues. In DNA form, the CDR3 reads TGCGCCAGCAGCGGGGACAGGGAGAATGAGCAGTTCTTC. This sequence encodes CASSGDRENEQFF.